Here is one T cell receptor beta chain with its context. Its antigen is unknown. The data originate from a study of CD8 T cells in ankylosing spondylitis. Germline V gene lookup returns CDR1 DFQATT and CDR2 SNEGSKA (reference sequence). V was trimmed by 3 bases and J by 2 bases, leaving 17 bases between them. This CDR3 contains 15 residues. TCRdb ran MiXCR on the 5' RACE reads and lists one entry per CDR3 protein. The profile shows some 200,000 distinct CDR3 sequences, roughly 25% of them singletons. Study-level findings and limits: Clones that were linked to disease were CD8+ and were relatively rare in peripheral blood.

The sample comprised blood, either unsorted or a sorted T cell fraction (not recorded which). This receptor was taken from a male donor with ankylosing spondylitis or in good health (not recorded which). The V call is TRBV20-1, the J call TRBJ2-7, with D unresolved. DNA of the CDR3: TGCAGTGCTAGCGGCGTCGAGGCCAATCCCTACGAGCAGTACTTC. This sequence encodes CSASGVEANPYEQYF.